This T cell receptor (beta chain) was recovered during a study of blood T cell repertoires in COVID-19. Study context: Acute-phase and convalescent COVID-19 samples originated in the United States, Italy and Spain.

Assay used: immunoSEQ multiplex PCR; TCRdb lists only in-frame clones, some missing. The top ten clones hold 28% of a sample with under 150,000 clones, approximately 88% of them seen once. Sequenced sample: peripheral blood. The sequence came from a human donor in a cohort sampled during active COVID-19.

The CDR3 is CSASPGQGVTEAFF. DNA of the CDR3: TGCAGTGCTAGTCCCGGACAGGGAGTAACTGAAGCTTTCTTT. This chain uses TRBV20-1 with TRBJ1-1; 8 bases are shared with TRBD1. Trimming removed 3 bases from V and 5 bases from J; junction bases left unmatched: 8. The V gene's germline CDR1 is DFQATT and CDR2 SNEGSKA (reference sequence). The length of the CDR3 is 14 residues.